Given below is one TCR beta chain in context. This clonotype has just a few counts. What antigen it recognizes has not been identified. One base away there is no much larger clone; base qualities are not given. This sample is drawn from a study of vaccination and CD4 T cells after COVID-19 (dated by TCRdb to between 2021 and 2024). Study-level background: Every convalescent patient had a positive nasal swab PCR test for SARS-CoV-2, with mild disease in 8 to 10 patients and severe disease in one. The convalescent cohort included six males and four females, with two Hispanic individuals, seven Caucasians, two Asians and one multiracial person. Participants received two doses of either the Pfizer-BioNTech BNT162b2 vaccine (n=8) or the Moderna mRNA-1273 vaccine (n=2). Post-COVID blood samples from convalescent patients were collected a median of roughly 100 days after diagnosis, with a range of roughly 30 to 170 days. The time from the second vaccine dose to post-vaccine blood sampling had a median of approximately 72 days and ranged from about 12 to 241 days. Culture stimuli were overlapping spike peptide pools from SARS-CoV-2 and from the common cold coronaviruses HCoV-NL63, HCoV-OC43 and HCoV-229E. In control cultures, a CEFX viral epitope pool was used as positive control, an HIV-1 Nef peptide pool was used as negative control, or no peptide was added. The spike-specific CD4+ TCR repertoire was compared before and after mRNA vaccination in over nine COVID-19 convalescent patients and a handful of infection-naive healthy vaccine recipients.

Taken from cysteine to phenylalanine, the CDR3 has 14 residues. The read is trimmed to its CDR3 DNA, 42 bases read in frame from base 1. CDR1 is given as MNHNS and CDR2 as SASEGT, both from the germline V gene. The germline V end is reduced by 4 bases and the J end by 6 bases; junction bases left unmatched: 6. The study at large found these results: In convalescent patients, nearly all vaccine-specific clones (304 of 307) were found to be mono-reactive for SARS-CoV-2 spike rather than cross-reactive with common cold coronaviruses. The median number of SARS-CoV-2-reactive clonotypes rose from about 19 after infection to a few dozen after vaccination, but the change was not significant. In convalescent patients, a median around 86% of post-vaccine SARS-CoV-2-reactive clones were detected only after vaccination, and vaccine-specific priming was suggested by this finding. Relatively few convalescent patients were included in the study, and early timepoints after natural infection were not analyzed.

Receptor amplification or capture employed PCR. TCR sequencing of DNA from cultured CD4+ T cells used the Oncomine TCR Beta short-read assay at the Johns Hopkins FTIC core. Genomic DNA was extracted from the cultured CD4+ T cells with the QIAamp micro DNA kit. Oncomine TCR Beta libraries from cultured CD4+ T cells were pooled using unique dual indexes and sequenced on an Illumina iSeq 100. In the paper's pipeline: Non-productive sequences were removed, and CDR3s that did not start with C, did not end with F or W, or were shorter than 7 amino acids were discarded. Antigen-specific clonotypes were identified with the MANAFEST web application by comparing peptide-stimulated wells with reference and other culture wells. An FDR below 0.05, an odds ratio above 5, and a productive frequency above 0.1% in at least two of three replicate wells were required for clones to be considered positive. A clonotype was classed as cross-reactive if the clonotype showed significant expansion both in SARS-CoV-2 spike wells and in at least one common cold coronavirus spike condition. Levenshtein distances (stringdist) and unrooted phylogenetic trees (ape) in R version 3.6.1 were used to assess CDR3 homology. The public reads were reprocessed in TCRdb via fastp at Q25 and MiXCR, keeping in-frame beta chains. Each entry is one CDR3 protein sequence, shown with its most common DNA and genes. TCRdb, rather than the study authors, made the V and J calls. This sample comprises some 10,000 distinct CDR3 sequences, about 60% of them detected only once. The ten largest clones add up to more than 15% of the sample.

According to the study, the label for this sample's treatment or condition signals: approximately nine-day PBMC culture with coronavirus spike peptide pools or control peptides (ViraFEST assay). The ViraFEST assay, used in the study, expanded antigen-specific T cells with peptide pools and then identified the expanded clonotypes through TCR sequencing. The convalescent patients' positive SARS-CoV-2 PCR tests were from March to December 2020, which was before the Alpha, Beta and Delta variants emerged in the United States. Fewer than 2.5 million PBMCs per well were cultured in IMDM with roughly 5% human AB serum and 9 to 10 IU/ml IL-2, plus 10 ug/ml peptide pools. On days 3 and 7, half of the culture medium was replaced with fresh IL-2-containing medium. After 10 days of culture, CD4+ T cells were isolated by negative selection with the EasySep CD4+ T cell isolation kit. Ficoll-Paque Plus gradient centrifugation was used to isolate PBMCs from whole blood, and the isolated PBMCs were then either used fresh or cryopreserved at -140C. Culture conditions were generally each tested in triplicate wells.

The TCR was taken from a human donor who had recovered from COVID-19. The receptor chain draws on TRBV6-1 and TRBJ1-5; 7 central bases correspond to TRBD1. Material for sequencing was CD4+ T cells from blood, cultured in vitro. The DNA reads TGTGCCAGCAGTGTGGGAGGGGGCCTTCAGCCCCAGCATTTT. Its translation reads: CASSVGGGLQPQHF.